One sample yielded the 24 T cell receptor beta chains listed below, sequenced in a study of human T cells and chemical hapten exposure. One entry per CDR3 protein, called by TCRdb with MiXCR from the RACE reads. The sample lists tens of thousands of distinct CDR3 sequences, about a tenth occurring once. The sample's time point: pre-sensitization, week 0. Treatment in this sample: therapeutic diphenylcyclopropenone sensitization with weekly scalp DPC. Total RNA was isolated from whole blood that had not been fractionated. The specimen was whole blood, collected in connection with sensitization to the hapten diphenylcyclopropenone (DPC). The receptors stem from a man aged 50 to 59 with alopecia areata. Some clones in this sample may be carry-over from other donors' samples.

This clonotype was detected many times. The chain couples TRBV7-2 to TRBJ2-1; TRBD2 aligns across 12 bases. CDR1 and CDR2 from the germline V gene are SGHTA and FQGNSA. V gave up 4 bases and J gave up 0 bases; unmatched junction bases: 10. The CDR3 is 19 residues long. The CDR3 region is CASSSRLAGVLSSYNEQFF. CDR3 nucleotide sequence: TGTGCCAGCAGCTCCAGACTAGCGGGAGTGTTGAGCTCCTACAATGAGCAGTTCTTC.

This clonotype was detected many times. This sequence joins TRBV5-1 and TRBJ1-1; D gene ambiguous. The CDR3 is made up of 13 amino acids. Trimming took off 0 bases at V and 7 bases at J, with 10 bases between the two ends. Germline V gives CDR1 SGHRS, CDR2 YFSETQ. CDR3: CASSLGQHREAFF. CDR3 in DNA: TGCGCCAGCAGCTTGGGTCAGCACCGTGAAGCTTTCTTT.

Ten or more counts support this clonotype. The chain joins TRBV24-1 to TRBJ2-2; TRBD2 might be the D (6 bases). The CDR3 has 14 residues. Trimming pared 9 bases from V and 7 bases from J, leaving 17 bases between. Germline lookup yields CDR1 KGHDR and CDR2 SFDVKD. CDR3 loop: CATQGRGLNGELFF. CDR3 DNA: TGTGCCACCCAAGGGCGGGGTCTGAACGGGGAGCTGTTTTTT.

This CDR3 is CASSEGGYEQFF. DNA for the CDR3: TGTGCCAGCAGTGAGGGGGGCTATGAGCAGTTCTTC. The rearrangement uses TRBV2 and TRBJ2-1, with D perhaps given as TRBD1 or TRBD2 (6 bases each). CDR1 and CDR2 from the germline V gene are SNHLY and FYNNEI. The CDR3 is made up of 12 amino acids. V dropped 3 bases and J dropped 8 bases, with 8 bases sitting between them.

This chain links TRBV29-1 with TRBJ2-1, with 14 bases that match TRBD2. Germline CDR1 and CDR2: SQVTM and ANQGSEA. V lost 5 bases to trimming and J lost 11 bases; unmatched junction nucleotides: 11. The CDR3 spans 15 residues. The CDR3 bases are TGCAGCGTTCCCGGGACTAGCGGGGGAGGGCCAAAGCAGTTCTTC. This sequence encodes CSVPGTSGGGPKQFF.

This clonotype was counted ten times or more. This chain links TRBV9 with TRBJ2-3, with D unresolved. This CDR3 is built from 14 residues. With 3 bases removed from V and 2 bases from J, the gap between germline ends came to 10 bases. Germline loops: CDR1 SGDLS, CDR2 YYNGEE. This CDR3 is CASSAPTLTDTQYF. CDR3 coding DNA: TGTGCCAGCAGCGCGCCGACCCTCACAGATACGCAGTATTTT.

The V and J genes are TRBV9 and TRBJ2-3; TRBD2 might be the D (5 bases). From germline, CDR1 is SGDLS and CDR2 YYNGEE. Deletions cut 2 bases from V and 2 bases from J, with 12 bases between. This CDR3 region has 15 residues. DNA for the CDR3: TGTGCCAGCAGCGTCCTTAGAGCGGACACAGATACGCAGTATTTT. Protein sequence: CASSVLRADTDTQYF.

This clonotype was picked up a small number of times. The rearrangement links TRBV2 to TRBJ1-4, with 9 bases aligning to TRBD1. J lost 3 bases, V lost 10 bases, and 6 bases had no gene match. The CDR3 is 14 amino acids. Germline CDR1 SNHLY, CDR2 FYNNEI. In nucleotides, the CDR3 is TGTGCCACCTCTTACAGGGGGCCTAATGAAAAACTGTTTTTT. Protein sequence: CATSYRGPNEKLFF.

The rearrangement links TRBV7-9 to TRBJ2-7; 7 nucleotides line up with TRBD2. V shed 4 bases, J shed 2 bases, and the junction held 5 bases outside the gene matches. Per germline, CDR1 SEHNR and CDR2 FQNEAQ (reference sequence). This CDR3 contains 14 residues. The CDR3 loop is CASSSLAEAYEQYF. In DNA, the CDR3 is TGTGCCAGCAGCTCCCTAGCGGAGGCCTACGAGCAGTACTTC.

The sample holds many counts of this clonotype. This chain joins TRBV18 and TRBJ2-5; no clear D gene. Trimming took off 2 bases at V and 5 bases at J, with 9 bases between the two ends. CDR3 size: 13 residues. Germline lookup yields CDR1 KGHSH and CDR2 LQKENI. The CDR3 sequence is CASSPGQDETQYF. The DNA for the CDR3 is TGTGCCAGCTCACCAGGGCAGGACGAGACCCAGTACTTC.

This clonotype has just a few counts. The V call is TRBV4-1, the J call TRBJ2-5, with 10 bases matching TRBD2. V lost 1 base, J lost 5 bases, and 10 bases stayed unmatched. This CDR3 contains 17 residues. Germline CDR1 and CDR2: MGHRA and YSYEKL. DNA of the CDR3: TGCGCCAGCAGCCAAGCATCTAGCGGGAGTTTGGGGGAGACCCAGTACTTC. Encoded protein: CASSQASSGSLGETQYF.

This clonotype was detected ten times or more. The J gene is TRBJ2-1, the V gene TRBV10-3; TRBD2 matches 9 bases. With V trimmed by 10 bases and J by 4 bases, 5 bases remained unmatched. The CDR3 loop spans 13 amino acids. Germline lookup yields CDR1 ENHRY and CDR2 SYGVKD. The CDR3 loop is CATSTSGYNEQFF. The CDR3 DNA reads as TGTGCCACCTCGACTAGCGGATACAATGAGCAGTTCTTC.

The chain uses TRBV7-2 and TRBJ1-1; 9 bases align to TRBD1. V shed 5 bases, J shed 4 bases, and the junction held 5 bases outside the gene matches. This CDR3 comprises 14 residues. Germline CDR1 reads SGHTA; CDR2 reads FQGNSA. The CDR3 nucleotides are TGTGCCAGCAGCCCACAGGGGGCGGGCACTGAAGCTTTCTTT. Amino acids: CASSPQGAGTEAFF.

The rearrangement links TRBV5-4 to TRBJ2-1, with 15 positions matching TRBD2. Losses at the gene ends were 4 bases for V and 9 bases for J; bases not matched to a gene: 5. The V gene's germline CDR1 is SGHNT and CDR2 YYREEE (reference sequence). CDR3 length: 15 residues. The CDR3: CASSPGLAGGGEQFF. In nucleotides, the CDR3 is TGTGCCAGCAGCCCGGGACTAGCGGGAGGAGGTGAGCAGTTCTTC.

This clonotype turned up a few times. The chain has TRBV20-1 and TRBJ2-3, with D tentatively TRBD2 (5 bases). This CDR3 has 13 amino acids. Germline CDR1 DFQATT, CDR2 SNEGSKA (reference sequence). V lost 2 bases, J lost 4 bases, and 10 bases lay in between. CDR3 sequence: CSARQAGPDTQYF. DNA of the CDR3: TGCAGTGCTAGACAGGCGGGCCCAGATACGCAGTATTTT.

This clonotype was seen at least ten times. The chain is built from TRBV2 and TRBJ2-1; 8 bases align to TRBD2. V trimming: 5 bases; J trimming: 10 bases; junction bases outside the gene matches: 7. This CDR3 is 13 amino acids long. CDR1 is SNHLY and CDR2 is FYNNEI in the germline V gene. In DNA form, the CDR3 reads TGTGCCAGCAGTCAGGGACTAGTTGGGGAGCAGTTCTTC. As protein: CASSQGLVGEQFF. Looking up the rest from reference TRBV2 and TRBJ2-1 gives the full variable domain: EPEVTQTPSHQVTQMGQEVILRCVPISNHLYFYWYRQILGQKVEFLVSFYNNEISEKSEIFDDQFSVERPDGSNFTLKIRSTKLEDSAMYFCASSQGLVGEQFFGPGTRLTVL.

This clonotype is a singleton in its sample. The chain has TRBV20-1 and TRBJ1-1; tentatively, D is TRBD1 (5 bases). In germline, CDR1 is DFQATT, CDR2 SNEGSKA (reference sequence). The CDR3 has 13 amino acids. Trimming shortened V by 2 bases and J by 6 bases, and 13 bases separated the two germline ends. Here the CDR3 reads CSARRDPAAEAFF. In DNA, the CDR3 is TGCAGTGCTAGAAGGGACCCGGCCGCTGAAGCTTTCTTT.

This clonotype occurred many times. The rearrangement uses TRBV29-1 and TRBJ2-2; D perhaps matches TRBD1 (7 bases). This CDR3 has 17 residues. Germline CDR1 and CDR2: SQVTM and ANQGSEA. Trimming shortened V by 2 bases and J by 4 bases, and 20 bases separated the two germline ends. The CDR3 protein is CSVERRPQGGGTGELFF. As DNA, the CDR3 is TGCAGCGTTGAAAGGCGCCCCCAGGGGGGAGGCACCGGGGAGCTGTTTTTT.

Many counts were recorded for this clonotype. This sequence joins TRBV7-2 and TRBJ1-5, with unresolved D. The CDR3 is 15 residues long. Germline V gives CDR1 SGHTA, CDR2 FQGNSA. V lost 7 bases and J lost 0, with 13 bases in between. In DNA form, the CDR3 reads TGTGCCAGCACCTCCCAGGAAAATAGCAATCAGCCCCAGCATTTT. It encodes CASTSQENSNQPQHF.

This clonotype was found many times. The V and J genes are TRBV5-1 and TRBJ1-1; maybe TRBD1 (6 bases). Trimming took off 4 bases at V and 12 bases at J, with 16 bases between the two ends. The germline V gene has CDR1 SGHRS and CDR2 YFSETQ. The CDR3 consists of 12 residues. CDR3 nucleotides: TGCGCCAGCAGCCAGACAGGAATCGAGACTTTCTTT. Protein: CASSQTGIETFF. The full variable domain, in which reference TRBV5-1 and TRBJ1-1 provide the parts outside the CDR3, is KAGVTQTPRYLIKTRGQQVTLSCSPISGHRSVSWYQQTPGQGLQFLFEYFSETQRNKGNFPGRFSGRQFSNSRSEMNVSTLELGDSALYLCASSQTGIETFFGQGTRLTVV.

This clonotype was counted between two and nine times. The chain is built from TRBV20-1 and TRBJ2-7, with D maybe TRBD2 (7 bases). V lost 3 bases and J lost 7, with 19 bases in between. The germline V gene has CDR1 DFQATT and CDR2 SNEGSKA (reference sequence). The CDR3 has 14 residues. CDR3 nucleotide sequence: TGCAGTGCTAGCCCGCGGCGGGGGCCCTGGGAGCAGTACTTC. Translating it yields CSASPRRGPWEQYF.

Regarding this clonotype: An end of the junction does not agree with germline; a read error may underlie this. The chain uses TRBV6-5 and TRBJ2-5, with D perhaps matching TRBD1 (5 bases). This CDR3 comprises 14 residues. Germline values: CDR1 MNHEY, CDR2 SVGAGI. CDR3 bases: TGTGCCAGCAGTTCCGGACACGGATCCGACGCCCAGCACTTC. Protein: CASSSGHGSDAQHF.

This sequence joins TRBV29-1 and TRBJ2-1; D gene ambiguous. Germline loops: CDR1 SQVTM, CDR2 ANQGSEA. V dropped 3 bases and J dropped 12 bases, with 18 bases sitting between them. The CDR3 length is 13 residues. The DNA for the CDR3 is TGCAGCGTTGAGGCCAGTACTTTCTCGGGGCAGTTCTTC. Amino acid sequence: CSVEASTFSGQFF.

This clonotype was counted at least ten times. V is TRBV3-1 and J is TRBJ2-2; unclear D gene. V was trimmed by 3 bases and J by 5 bases, leaving 13 bases between them. CDR1 LGHDT and CDR2 YNNKEL come from the germline V gene (reference sequence). The CDR3 length is 15 residues. The CDR3, as DNA: TGTGCCAGCAGCCAGGGGTCAGGCAGAACCGGGGAGCTGTTTTTT. Its protein product is CASSQGSGRTGELFF.